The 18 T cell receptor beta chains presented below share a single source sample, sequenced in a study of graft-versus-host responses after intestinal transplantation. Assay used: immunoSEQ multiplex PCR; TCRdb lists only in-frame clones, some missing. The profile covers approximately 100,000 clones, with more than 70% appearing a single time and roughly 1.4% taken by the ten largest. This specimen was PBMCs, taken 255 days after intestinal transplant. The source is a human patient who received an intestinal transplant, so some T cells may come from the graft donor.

CDR3 nucleotide sequence: TGTGCCAGCAGTTTCGGGGCGGATCTAGCCAAAAACATTCAGTACTTC. As protein: CASSFGADLAKNIQYF. The gene calls are TRBV28 and TRBJ2-4, with D perhaps TRBD1 or TRBD2 (5 bases each). The CDR3 has 16 residues. Germline-derived CDR1 and CDR2 are MDHEN and SYDVKM. The V and J ends lost 3 bases and 0 bases respectively, with 12 bases between them. The full variable domain, with the rest looked up from reference TRBV28 and TRBJ2-4, is DVKVTQSSRYLVKRTGEKVFLECVQDMDHENMFWYRQDPGLGLRLIYFSYDVKMKEKGDIPEGYSVSREKKERFSLILESASTNQTSMYLCASSFGADLAKNIQYFGAGTRLSVL.

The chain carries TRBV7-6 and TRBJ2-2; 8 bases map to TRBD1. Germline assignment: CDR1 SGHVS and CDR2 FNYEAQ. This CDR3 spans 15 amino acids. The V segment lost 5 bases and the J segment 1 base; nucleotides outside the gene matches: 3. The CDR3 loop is CASSLGQGNTGELFF. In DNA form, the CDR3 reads TGTGCCAGCAGCCTAGGACAGGGGAACACCGGGGAGCTGTTTTTT.

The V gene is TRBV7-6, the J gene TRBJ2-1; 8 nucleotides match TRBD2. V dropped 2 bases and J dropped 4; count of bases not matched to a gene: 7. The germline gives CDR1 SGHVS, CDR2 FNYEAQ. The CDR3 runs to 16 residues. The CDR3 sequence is CASSLPGLAPYNEQFF. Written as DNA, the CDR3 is TGTGCCAGCAGCTTACCCGGACTAGCCCCATACAATGAGCAGTTCTTC.

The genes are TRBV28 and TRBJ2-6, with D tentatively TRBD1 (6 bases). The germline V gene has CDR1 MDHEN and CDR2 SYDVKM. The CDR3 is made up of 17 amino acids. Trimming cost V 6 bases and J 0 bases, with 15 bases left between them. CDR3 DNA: TGTGCCAGCAGGAGGACAGTGAACCCCTCTGGGGCCAACGTCCTGACTTTC. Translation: CASRRTVNPSGANVLTF.

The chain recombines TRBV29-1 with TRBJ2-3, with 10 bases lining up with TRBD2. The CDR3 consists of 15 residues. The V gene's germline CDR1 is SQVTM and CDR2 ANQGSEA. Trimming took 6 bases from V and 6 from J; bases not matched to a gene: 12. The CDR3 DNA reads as TGCAGCGTCCCAGGACCACTAGCGGGACAGGATACGCAGTATTTT. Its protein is CSVPGPLAGQDTQYF.

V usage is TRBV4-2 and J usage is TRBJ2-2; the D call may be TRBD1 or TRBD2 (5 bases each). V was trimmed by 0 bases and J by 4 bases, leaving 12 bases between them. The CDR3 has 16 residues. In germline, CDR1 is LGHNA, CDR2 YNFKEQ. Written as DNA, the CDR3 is TGTGCCAGCAGCCAAGATCGAGGGGCAGGCACCGGGGAGCTGTTTTTT. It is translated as CASSQDRGAGTGELFF.

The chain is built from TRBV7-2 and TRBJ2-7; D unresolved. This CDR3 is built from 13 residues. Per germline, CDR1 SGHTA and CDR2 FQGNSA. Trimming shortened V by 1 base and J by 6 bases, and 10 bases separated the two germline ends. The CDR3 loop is CASSLGQNLEQYV. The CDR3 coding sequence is TGTGCCAGCAGCTTAGGTCAGAATCTCGAGCAGTACGTC.

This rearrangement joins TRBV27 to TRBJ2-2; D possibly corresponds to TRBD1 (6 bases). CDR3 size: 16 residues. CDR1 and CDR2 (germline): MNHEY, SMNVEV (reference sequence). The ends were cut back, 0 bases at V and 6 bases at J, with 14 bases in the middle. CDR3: CASSLSISGAAGELFF. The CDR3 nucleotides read TGTGCCAGCAGTTTATCCATTTCAGGGGCCGCCGGGGAGCTGTTTTTT.

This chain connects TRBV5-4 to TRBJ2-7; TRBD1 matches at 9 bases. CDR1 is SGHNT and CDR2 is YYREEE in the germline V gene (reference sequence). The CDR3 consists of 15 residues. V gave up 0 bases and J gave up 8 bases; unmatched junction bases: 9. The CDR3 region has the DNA TGTGCCAGCAGCTTGGGGGGACAGGGAGCTACGAAGCAGTACTTC. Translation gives CASSLGGQGATKQYF.

CDR3 nucleotides: TGTGCCAGCAGCTTTGGAGCGGGGGACGACTACGAGCAGTACTTC. Translation gives CASSFGAGDDYEQYF. The J gene is TRBJ2-7, the V gene TRBV27; TRBD2 agrees at 8 bases. J gave up 3 bases and V 6 bases, and 10 bases lay outside the gene matches. Germline V lookup: CDR1 MNHEY, CDR2 SMNVEV (reference sequence). The CDR3 is 15 amino acids.

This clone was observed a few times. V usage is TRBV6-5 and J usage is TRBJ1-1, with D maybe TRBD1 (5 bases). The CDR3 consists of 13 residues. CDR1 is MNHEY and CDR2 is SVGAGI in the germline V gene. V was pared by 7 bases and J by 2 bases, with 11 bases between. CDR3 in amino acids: CASTRGPNTEAFF. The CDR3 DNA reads TGTGCCAGCACCCGGGGCCCCAACACTGAAGCTTTCTTT.

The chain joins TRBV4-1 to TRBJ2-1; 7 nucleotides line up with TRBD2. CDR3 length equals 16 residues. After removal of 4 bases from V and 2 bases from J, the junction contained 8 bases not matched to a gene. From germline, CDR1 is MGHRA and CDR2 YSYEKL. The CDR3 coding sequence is TGCGCCAGCAGCCTGGACGGACTAGAACCCTACAATGAGCAGTTCTTC. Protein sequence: CASSLDGLEPYNEQFF.

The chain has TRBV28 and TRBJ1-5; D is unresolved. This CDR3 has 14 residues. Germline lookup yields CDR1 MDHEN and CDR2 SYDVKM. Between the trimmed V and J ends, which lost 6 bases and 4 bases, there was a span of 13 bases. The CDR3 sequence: CASRPFKGNQPQHF. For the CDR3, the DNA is TGTGCCAGCAGACCATTCAAAGGGAATCAGCCCCAGCATTTT.

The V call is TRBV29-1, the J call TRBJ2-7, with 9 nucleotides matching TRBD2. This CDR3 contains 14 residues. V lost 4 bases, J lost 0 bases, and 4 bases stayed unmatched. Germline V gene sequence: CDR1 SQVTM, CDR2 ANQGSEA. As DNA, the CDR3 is TGCAGCGTTGGAGCGGGAGGTTCCTCCTACGAGCAGTACTTC. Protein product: CSVGAGGSSYEQYF.

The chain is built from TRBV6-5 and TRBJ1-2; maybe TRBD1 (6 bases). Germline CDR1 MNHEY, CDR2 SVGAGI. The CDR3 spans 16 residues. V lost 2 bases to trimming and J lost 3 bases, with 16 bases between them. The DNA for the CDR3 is TGTGCCAGCAGTTACGGACTCGGGGGCCCCTACTATGGCTACACCTTC. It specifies CASSYGLGGPYYGYTF.

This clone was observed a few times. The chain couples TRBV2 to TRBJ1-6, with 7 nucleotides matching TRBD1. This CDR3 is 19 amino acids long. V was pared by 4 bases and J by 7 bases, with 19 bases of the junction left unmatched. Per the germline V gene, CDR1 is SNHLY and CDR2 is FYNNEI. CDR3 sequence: CASSGGPEGGGGQNSPLHF. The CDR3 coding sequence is TGTGCCAGCAGTGGAGGGCCTGAAGGAGGGGGCGGACAAAATTCACCCCTCCACTTT.

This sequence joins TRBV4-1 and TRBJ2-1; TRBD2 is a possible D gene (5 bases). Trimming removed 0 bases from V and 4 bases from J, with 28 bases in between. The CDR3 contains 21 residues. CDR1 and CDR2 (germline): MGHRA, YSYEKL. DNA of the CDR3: TGCGCCAGCAGCCAAGATGTAGGAGAGCGGAGCGGCTGGGCCCTTTACAATGAGCAGTTCTTC. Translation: CASSQDVGERSGWALYNEQFF.

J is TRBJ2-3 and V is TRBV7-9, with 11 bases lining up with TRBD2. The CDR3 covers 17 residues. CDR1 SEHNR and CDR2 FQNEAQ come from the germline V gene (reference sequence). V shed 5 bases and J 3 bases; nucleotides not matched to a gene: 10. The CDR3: CASSPQGLADTTDTQYF. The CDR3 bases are TGTGCCAGCAGCCCCCAGGGACTAGCGGATACTACAGATACGCAGTATTTT.